These T cell receptor beta chains were read from a single sample in a study of blood T cell repertoires in COVID-19. Repertoires were generated with immunoSEQ multiplex PCR, while TCRdb's copy carries only in-frame clones and drops some. The table has roughly 200,000 clones, roughly 81% seen once. The source material was peripheral blood. The source is an elderly woman with acute or convalescent COVID-19. CDR3s include the opening cysteine and the closing phenylalanine or tryptophan. Fields, in order: clone size, D gene, J gene, V gene, CDR3 DNA, CDR3 protein. D genes are given only for firm matches. Only part of the rows carry a size: once, few, many, or a class if the clone is expanded.

NA TRBD2 TRBJ2-3 TRBV9 TGTGCCAGCAGCATAGGGGGTAGCGGGATCCCCACAGATACGCAGTATTTT CASSIGGSGIPTDTQYF
NA NA TRBJ2-1 TRBV3-1/TRBV3-2 TGTGCCAGCAGCCAAAGCGGCCCTAGAGAGCAGTTCTTC CASSQSGPREQFF
few NA TRBJ1-1 TRBV9 TGTGCCAGCAGCGTAGTAGGAACCGGCGGTGAAGCTTTCTTT CASSVVGTGGEAFF
NA NA TRBJ2-1 TRBV4-2 TGTGCCAGCAGCCGTCAACCGGGACTGGAGAACAATGAGCAGTTCTTC CASSRQPGLENNEQFF
NA NA TRBJ2-5 TRBV7-9 TGTGCCAGCAGCTACTTGGAGGCCCAGTACTTC CASSYLEAQYF
NA NA TRBJ1-2 TRBV19 TGTGCCAGCCTTCCCCCGGAGGGTTATGGCTACACCTTC CASLPPEGYGYTF
few NA TRBJ1-1 TRBV11-2 TGTGCCAGCAGCTTAACGTGGGGGGATGTGAACACTGAAGCTTTCTTT CASSLTWGDVNTEAFF
NA NA TRBJ2-2 TRBV5-8 TGTGCCAGCAGCTTGTACGGGGGGCGCCGAACCGGGGAGCTGTTTTTT CASSLYGGRRTGELFF
NA TRBD2 TRBJ2-1 TRBV19 TGTGCCAGTAGTATACAGGGCCGGGACTATTTCTACAATGAGCAGTTCTTC CASSIQGRDYFYNEQFF
NA TRBD1 TRBJ1-1 TRBV7-2 TGTGCCAGCAGCTTGCGGACAGGGGGTTTTAACACTGAAGCTTTCTTT CASSLRTGGFNTEAFF
NA NA TRBJ2-1 TRBV6-1 TGTGCCAGCAGTGAACTAGTTACGTTCTTC CASSELVTFF
NA NA TRBJ1-1 TRBV5-1 TGCGCCAGCAGCTTTCAGACCACAGGCATGAACACTGAAGCTTTCTTT CASSFQTTGMNTEAFF
NA NA TRBJ2-2 TRBV6-5 TGTGCCAGCAGTAGCGGGTTCAAGCTGTTTTTT CASSSGFKLFF
NA NA TRBJ1-5 TRBV6-2/TRBV6-3 TGTGCCAGCAGTTACTCCGCGGGGCGCCTCTATCAGCCCCAGCATTTT CASSYSAGRLYQPQHF
NA NA TRBJ1-6 TRBV19 TGTGCCAGTAGTAGAACAGGGTACTATAATTCACCCCTCCACTTT CASSRTGYYNSPLHF
NA TRBD2 TRBJ2-7 TRBV7-9 TGTGCCAGCAGCTTAGCGCAGAGCGGGGGGCGAGGCTACGAGCAGTACTTC CASSLAQSGGRGYEQYF
few TRBD2 TRBJ2-7 TRBV18 TGTGCCAGCTCACCGGCGGGGACAGCGGGAGGCCTTTCCCAGTACTTC CASSPAGTAGGLSQYF
NA NA TRBJ1-1 TRBV29-1 TGCAGCGCCCCCGGGACATTTGAAGCTTTCTTT CSAPGTFEAFF
NA TRBD2 TRBJ2-5 TRBV29-1 TGCAGCGTTGGCCTCGAGACTAGCGGTCTAAGCGGGGAGACCCAGTACTTC CSVGLETSGLSGETQYF
NA TRBD1 TRBJ2-3 TRBV24-1 TGTGCCACCAGTACAGGGGTGGGTACGCAGTATTTT CATSTGVGTQYF
NA NA TRBJ1-5 TRBV9 TGTGCCAGCAGCCTTAGTGCAGGGGAAGACCAGCCCCAGCATTTT CASSLSAGEDQPQHF
NA TRBD1 TRBJ1-2 TRBV9 TGTGCCAGCAGCGTAGGAATAGGACAGGGATTTAACTATGGCTACACCTTC CASSVGIGQGFNYGYTF
NA NA TRBJ1-6 TRBV13 TGTGCCAGCAGTCAAAACGCGCCTTCCTATAATTCACCCCTCCACTTT CASSQNAPSYNSPLHF
NA TRBD2 TRBJ2-3 TRBV5-1 TGCGCCAGCAGCTTGGCCGCTAGCGGGAGGGATACGCAGTATTTT CASSLAASGRDTQYF
NA TRBD1 TRBJ2-3 TRBV4-3 TGCGCCAGCAGCCAAGATCCCCCGACAGGGGTAGGCACAGATACGCAGTATTTT CASSQDPPTGVGTDTQYF
NA NA TRBJ2-3 TRBV19 TGTGCCAGTACTCTAGGAGATAGCACAGATACGCAGTATTTT CASTLGDSTDTQYF
NA NA TRBJ2-7 TRBV15 TGTGCCACCAGCAGAGAAGTAGGGGCGGAATACGAGCAGTACTTC CATSREVGAEYEQYF